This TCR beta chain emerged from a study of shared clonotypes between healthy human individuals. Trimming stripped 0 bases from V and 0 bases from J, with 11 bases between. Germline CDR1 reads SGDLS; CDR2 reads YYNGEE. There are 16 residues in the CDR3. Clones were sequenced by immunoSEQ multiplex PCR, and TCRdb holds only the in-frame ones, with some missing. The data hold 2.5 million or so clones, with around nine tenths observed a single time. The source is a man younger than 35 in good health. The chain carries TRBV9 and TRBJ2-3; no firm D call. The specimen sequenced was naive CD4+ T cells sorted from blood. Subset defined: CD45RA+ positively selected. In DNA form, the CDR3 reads TGTGCCAGCAGCGTAGAAGGCTACGGGAGCACAGATACGCAGTATTTT. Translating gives CASSVEGYGSTDTQYF.